Given below is one T cell receptor beta chain in context. The clone's antigen remains unknown. The input lacks base qualities; no much larger clone sits a single base away. The immunoSEQ Assay, a bias-controlled multiplex PCR, was used to amplify TCRbeta CDR3 regions from genomic DNA. The authors' pipeline ran thus. The number of nucleated cells in each sample was estimated from the amplification of reference gene primers within the assay. To quantify the absolute abundance of each unique TCRbeta CDR3 rearrangement, sequence reads were collapsed and filtered. For each sample, productive Simpson clonality was calculated as the square root of Simpson's diversity index over productive rearrangements. The source is immuneACCESS, and TCRdb retained only in-frame sequences with V and J called. Part of the clones is not carried over; for the studies checked, unresolved V genes explain less than half of this, and the remainder is unexplained. V, J and clone size derive from that table, while D and trimming were established from the DNA sequence. This sample is represented by about 150,000 clones; nearly 85% of them were singletons. The top ten constitute 44% of the sample.

Each collaborating institution followed its own protocols to collect whole blood in K2EDTA tubes. For TCRbeta analysis, collaborators shipped samples in one of three forms: frozen whole blood, isolated PBMCs, or DNA extracted from either of those sample types. The entry originates in a study of blood T cell repertoires in COVID-19 (dated by TCRdb to between 2020 and 2021). As for the study more broadly: Samples covering the acute and convalescent phases of COVID-19 were provided by collaborators in the United States, Italy and Spain. A freely available public database, intended as a resource for researchers studying the immune response to SARS-CoV-2, is where the repertoires were released. A de-identified subject ID, COVID-19 status, age in years and sex were almost always included in the sample metadata. The material from the prospective study consisted of cDNA or gDNA derived from T cells, B-cell-depleted T cells, or PBMCs. Deeply sampled blood TCRbeta repertoires from subjects exposed to, actively infected with, or recovered from COVID-19 were included in the dataset. Samples were obtained from the ongoing ImmuneRACE study (first 160 participants) and from some 1,200 subjects provided by 6 global collaborators. HLA class I and class II types, where available, came from metadata supplied by the sample provider rather than from assay-based typing.

Points the paper makes about the study in general: How much clinical and demographic metadata was included differed by source and by participant, and the metadata was provided uncurated.

CDR1 and CDR2, looked up from the germline V gene, are SGHRS and YFSETQ. The CDR3 covers 16 residues, taking in both the cysteine and the phenylalanine. Only the CDR3 region is kept as DNA, spanning 48 bases read in frame from base 1. V is trimmed back by 5 bases and J by 4 bases, and the junction contains 6 bases that no gene match accounts for. This clonotype originated in a human donor in a cohort sampled during active COVID-19. Specimen: peripheral blood. The chain is made from TRBV5-1 and TRBJ2-1, and 13 junction bases match TRBD2. The DNA sequence follows: TGCGCCAGCAGTAAAGGGACTAGCGGGACTTACAATGAGCAGTTCTTC. Its protein is CASSKGTSGTYNEQFF.